This T cell receptor (beta chain) was observed in a study of brain metastases from non-small cell lung cancer. In its sample, this clone ranks as large. The same CDR3 can be traced to other DNA sequences in this sample. CDR3 size: 16 residues. Unmatched junction bases numbered 7, after V lost 4 bases and J lost 1 base. The V gene's germline CDR1 is SGDLS and CDR2 YYNGEE. The method was immunoSEQ multiplex PCR; TCRdb's version includes in-frame clones alone and lacks a portion of them. The sample contains about 2,000 clones, almost 85% of which appear only once. The source material was primary lung tumor tissue. This rearrangement joins TRBV9 to TRBJ2-1; TRBD2 matches 8 bases. This sequence was found in a donor aged 40 or over with non-small cell lung cancer. The CDR3 spells CASSPSAGVSYNEQFF. The CDR3 DNA reads TGTGCCAGCAGCCCCTCAGCGGGAGTATCCTACAATGAGCAGTTCTTC.